This record concerns one T cell receptor beta chain sequence. Its antigen is as yet unknown. The data derive from a study of T-cell reconstitution after alpha-beta-depleted transplantation in children. Germline V gene data show CDR1 as SGHTA and CDR2 as FQGNSA. The CDR3 contains 15 residues. The ends were cut back, 3 bases at V and 0 bases at J, with 9 bases in the middle. Researchers prepared the TCRbeta library using unique molecular identifiers, the study reports. MiXCR, run by TCRdb on the PCR reads, gives a single entry per CDR3 protein. This table has over 400,000 distinct CDR3 sequences, approximately 42% appearing once. Overall study findings and caveats: Fresh T-cell production supplied most of the T-cell counts and diversity seen one year after transplant. Several patients had high TCRbeta diversity at day 60; it came from surviving recipient T cells and thymic progenitors. There were reportedly several hundred expanded graft clones from which alpha-beta T cells came about two months after transplant.

The chain recombines TRBV7-2 with TRBJ1-5, with a weak D call TRBD1 (6 bases). The sequence was obtained from a girl aged 2 to 9 with aplastic anemia, due to receive a stem cell transplant. The sample in question was PBMCs, obtained before TCRalphabeta/CD19-depleted stem cell transplant. CDR3 protein: CASSFTGSSNQPQHF. CDR3 sequence (DNA): TGTGCCAGCAGCTTTACAGGGTCTAGCAATCAGCCCCAGCATTTT.